Following are 6 T cell receptor beta chains from one sample sequenced in a study of shared clonotypes between healthy human individuals. Generated by immunoSEQ multiplex PCR, the TCRdb table keeps only in-frame clones and is missing some. This table holds about 470,000 clones, around 79% found once. Sample: PBMCs. These receptors all stem from a woman in her forties in good health. Some clones in this sample may be carry-over from other donors' samples.

The chain carries TRBV9 and TRBJ2-3; no reliable D call. The CDR3 is 17 residues long. V lost 0 bases to trimming and J lost 1 base, with 15 bases between them. CDR1 SGDLS and CDR2 YYNGEE come from the germline V gene. The CDR3 protein is CASSVVGSNIRTDTQYF. CDR3 in DNA: TGTGCCAGCAGCGTAGTCGGGTCTAACATACGCACAGATACGCAGTATTTT.

The chain links TRBV28 to TRBJ1-5; TRBD1 matches 7 bases. V lost 7 bases and J lost 4; bases outside the gene matches: 7. The CDR3 runs to 14 residues. CDR1 is MDHEN, CDR2 SYDVKM, per germline. Here the CDR3 DNA reads TGTGCCAGCAAAATAGGGGGCTGGAATCAGCCCCAGCATTTT. Translated: CASKIGGWNQPQHF.

This clone was seen ten or more times. V gene TRBV29-1 combines with J gene TRBJ1-5, with a tentative D call TRBD1 (6 bases). The CDR3 length is 14 residues. Between the trimmed V and J ends, which lost 6 bases and 3 bases, there was a span of 15 bases. CDR1 is SQVTM and CDR2 is ANQGSEA in the germline V gene. CDR3 coding DNA: TGCAGCGTCCAGGAGGGACATAACAATCAGCCCCAGCATTTT. This translates into CSVQEGHNNQPQHF.

The chain links TRBV28 to TRBJ2-5, with D perhaps being TRBD1 or TRBD2 (5 bases each). V lost 5 bases, J lost 2 bases, and 9 bases lay in between. Germline assignment: CDR1 MDHEN and CDR2 SYDVKM. The length of the CDR3 is 13 residues. The chain's CDR3 is CASSGGNQETQYF. Here the CDR3 DNA reads TGTGCCAGCAGTGGGGGAAATCAAGAGACCCAGTACTTC.

The V call is TRBV11-3, the J call TRBJ2-2; 9 nucleotides match TRBD1. V lost 5 bases to trimming and J lost 6 bases; unmatched junction nucleotides: 7. Germline loops: CDR1 SGHNT, CDR2 YENEEA. This CDR3 contains 15 residues. The CDR3 here is CASSPGTGFAGELFF. Here the CDR3 DNA reads TGTGCCAGCAGCCCCGGGACAGGGTTTGCCGGGGAGCTGTTTTTT.

V is TRBV9 and J is TRBJ2-1; D tentatively reads TRBD1 or TRBD2 (6 bases each). CDR3 length: 14 amino acids. V gave up 8 bases and J gave up 5 bases, with 17 bases separating them. From germline, CDR1 is SGDLS and CDR2 YYNGEE. Here the CDR3 reads CASKRTGADNEQFF. CDR3 nucleotide sequence: TGTGCCAGTAAAAGGACGGGGGCGGACAATGAGCAGTTCTTC.